This T cell receptor (beta chain) was captured in a study of T cell repertoires in cytomegalovirus infection. With respect to this clonotype: As yet, its antigen is unknown.

Trimming removed 6 bases from V and 0 bases from J; junction bases left unmatched: 2. The CDR3 totals 16 residues. The V gene's germline CDR1 is LGHDT and CDR2 YNNKEL (reference sequence). TCRdb reprocessed the reads with MiXCR, giving one entry per CDR3 protein. The table includes some 130,000 distinct CDR3 sequences, 20% to 30% detected once. The rearrangement uses TRBV3-1 and TRBJ2-1; 13 nucleotides match TRBD2. The source of this sequence is a human donor in good health (CMV status not recorded). Some clones in this sample may be carry-over from other donors' samples. Sequencing was done on a sample of PBMCs, sequenced either directly or after in vitro stimulation (not recorded which). As DNA, the CDR3 is TGTGCCAGCAGGCGGACTAGCGGGAGCTCCTACAATGAGCAGTTCTTC. This codes for CASRRTSGSSYNEQFF.